What follows is one T cell receptor beta chain and its context. V was clipped by 7 bases and J by 4 bases; unmatched bases: 5. CDR3 length equals 15 residues. Germline loops: CDR1 MNHEY, CDR2 SVGAGI. This entry belongs to a study of blood T cell repertoires in COVID-19. In the study overall: The cDNA or gDNA used as material had been derived from T cells, B-cell-depleted T cells, or PBMCs.

As handled by the study authors: Researchers report that nucleated cell counts were estimated from reference gene primer amplification. TCRdb's table, derived via immunoSEQ multiplex PCR, lists solely in-frame clones and lacks some. D and trimming were read from the DNA, whereas the V and J calls and clone size are those reported in that table. The data contain fewer than 300,000 clones, less than 85% of them singletons. V and J are TRBV6-5 and TRBJ2-2; 11 nucleotides align to TRBD2. The receptor comes from a woman aged 18-29 years with acute or convalescent COVID-19. Sequenced sample: peripheral blood. CDR3 region: CASTTSGRSTGELFF. The CDR3 nucleotides are TGTGCCAGCACCACTAGCGGGAGAAGCACCGGGGAGCTGTTTTTT.